This TCR beta chain was observed in a study of blood T cell repertoires in COVID-19. Across the study: PBMCs, B-cell-depleted T cells, or T cells were the source of the cDNA or gDNA that made up the material.

The age range of participants was roughly 18 to 90 years, with residence in about two dozen US areas. Cohorts were determined from participant-reported clinical history. Generated by immunoSEQ multiplex PCR, the TCRdb table keeps only in-frame clones and is missing some. Of under 300,000 clones listed, roughly 87% are singletons. This receptor was obtained from a woman in her thirties with acute COVID-19. Input material: PBMCs or T cells enriched from blood (not recorded which).

The CDR3 protein is CASSSPPANEQFF. The CDR3 region has the DNA TGTGCCAGCAGCTCCCCCCCCGCGAACGAGCAGTTCTTC. The rearrangement uses TRBV11-3 and TRBJ2-1; D uncertain. V was shortened by 4 bases and J by 10 bases, with 14 bases between the two germline ends. This CDR3 has 13 residues. The germline V gene encodes CDR1 SGHNT and CDR2 YENEEA. The variable domain in full, completed from reference TRBV11-3 and TRBJ2-1, reads EAGVVQSPRYKIIEKKQPVAFWCNPISGHNTLYWYLQNLGQGPELLIRYENEEAVDDSQLPKDRFSAERLKGVDSTLKIQPAELGDSAVYLCASSSPPANEQFFGPGTRLTVL.